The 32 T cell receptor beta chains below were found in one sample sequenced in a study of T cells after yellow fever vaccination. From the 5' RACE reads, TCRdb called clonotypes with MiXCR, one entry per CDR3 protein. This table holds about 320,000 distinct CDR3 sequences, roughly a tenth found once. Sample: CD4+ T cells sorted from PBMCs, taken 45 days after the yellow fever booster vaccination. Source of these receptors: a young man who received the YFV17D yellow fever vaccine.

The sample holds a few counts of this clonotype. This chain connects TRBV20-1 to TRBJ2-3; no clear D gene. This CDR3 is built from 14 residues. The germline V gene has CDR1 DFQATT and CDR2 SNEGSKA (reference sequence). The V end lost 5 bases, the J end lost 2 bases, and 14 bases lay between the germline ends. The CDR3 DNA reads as TGCAGTGCTCTCGTTGGTAGCCACACAGATACGCAGTATTTT. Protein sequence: CSALVGSHTDTQYF.

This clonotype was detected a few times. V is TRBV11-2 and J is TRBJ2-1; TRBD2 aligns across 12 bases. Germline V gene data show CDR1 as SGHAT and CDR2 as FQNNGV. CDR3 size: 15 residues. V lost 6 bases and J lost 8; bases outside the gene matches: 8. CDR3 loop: CASSPLAGGRHEQFF. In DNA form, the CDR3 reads TGTGCCAGCAGTCCACTAGCGGGGGGCCGACATGAGCAGTTCTTC.

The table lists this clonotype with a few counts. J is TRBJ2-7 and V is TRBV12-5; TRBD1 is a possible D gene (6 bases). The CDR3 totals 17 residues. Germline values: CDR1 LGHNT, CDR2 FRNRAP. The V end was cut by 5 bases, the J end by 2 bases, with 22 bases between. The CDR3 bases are TGTGCTAGTGGTCGTTCCGGACAGTACGTGGTAACCTACGAGCAGTACTTC. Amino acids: CASGRSGQYVVTYEQYF.

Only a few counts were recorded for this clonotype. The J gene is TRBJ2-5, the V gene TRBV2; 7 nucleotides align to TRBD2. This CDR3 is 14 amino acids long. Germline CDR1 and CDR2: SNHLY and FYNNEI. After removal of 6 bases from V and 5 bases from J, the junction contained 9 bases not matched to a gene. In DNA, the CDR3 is TGTGCCAGCAGACCCTACACTAGCGAGGAGACCCAGTACTTC. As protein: CASRPYTSEETQYF.

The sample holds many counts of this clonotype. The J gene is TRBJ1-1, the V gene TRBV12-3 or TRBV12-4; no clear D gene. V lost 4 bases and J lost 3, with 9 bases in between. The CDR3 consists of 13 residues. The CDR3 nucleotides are TGTGCCAGCAGTTCTCTCGGGGACACTGAAGCTTTCTTT. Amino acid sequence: CASSSLGDTEAFF.

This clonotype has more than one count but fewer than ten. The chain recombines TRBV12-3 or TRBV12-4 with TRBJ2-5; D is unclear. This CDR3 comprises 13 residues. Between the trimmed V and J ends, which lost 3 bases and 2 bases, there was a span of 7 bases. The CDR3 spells CASSFWLQETQYF. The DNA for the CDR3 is TGTGCCAGCAGTTTCTGGTTACAAGAGACCCAGTACTTC.

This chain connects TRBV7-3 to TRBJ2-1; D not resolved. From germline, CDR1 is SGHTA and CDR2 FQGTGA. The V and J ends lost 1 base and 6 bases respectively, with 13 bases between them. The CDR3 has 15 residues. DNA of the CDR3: TGTGCCAGCAGCTTAAACTCTGCCCCTATCAATGAGCAGTTCTTC. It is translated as CASSLNSAPINEQFF.

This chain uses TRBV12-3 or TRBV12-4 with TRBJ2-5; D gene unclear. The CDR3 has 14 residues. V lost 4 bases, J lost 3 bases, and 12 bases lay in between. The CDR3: CASSSLRAKETQYF. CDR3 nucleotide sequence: TGTGCCAGCAGTTCCCTCCGGGCCAAAGAGACCCAGTACTTC.

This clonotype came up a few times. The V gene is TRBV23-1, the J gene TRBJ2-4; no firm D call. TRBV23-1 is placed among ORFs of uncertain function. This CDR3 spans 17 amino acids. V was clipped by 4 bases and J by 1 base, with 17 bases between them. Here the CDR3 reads CASSRNDPSRAKNIQYF. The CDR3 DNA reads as TGCGCCAGCAGTCGAAACGACCCGTCGAGGGCCAAAAACATTCAGTACTTC.

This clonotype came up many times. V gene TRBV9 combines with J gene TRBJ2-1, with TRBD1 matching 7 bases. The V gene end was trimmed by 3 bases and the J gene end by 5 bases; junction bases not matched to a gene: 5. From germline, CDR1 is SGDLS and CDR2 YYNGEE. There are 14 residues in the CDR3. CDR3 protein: CASSEGQKNNEQFF. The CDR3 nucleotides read TGTGCCAGCAGCGAGGGACAGAAAAACAATGAGCAGTTCTTC.

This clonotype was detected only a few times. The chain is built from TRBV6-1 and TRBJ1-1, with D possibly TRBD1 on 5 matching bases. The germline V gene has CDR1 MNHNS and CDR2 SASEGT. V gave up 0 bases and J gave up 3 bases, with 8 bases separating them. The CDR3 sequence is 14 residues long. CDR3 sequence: CASSEAPGDTEAFF. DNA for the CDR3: TGTGCCAGCAGTGAAGCCCCGGGGGACACTGAAGCTTTCTTT.

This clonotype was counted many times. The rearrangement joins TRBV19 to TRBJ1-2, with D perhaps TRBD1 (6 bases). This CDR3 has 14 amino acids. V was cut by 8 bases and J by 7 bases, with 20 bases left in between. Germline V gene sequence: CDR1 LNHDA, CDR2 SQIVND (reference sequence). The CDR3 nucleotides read TGTGCCAGTCTGGGCCAAACAGGGAAGTCTGGCTACACCTTC. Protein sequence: CASLGQTGKSGYTF.

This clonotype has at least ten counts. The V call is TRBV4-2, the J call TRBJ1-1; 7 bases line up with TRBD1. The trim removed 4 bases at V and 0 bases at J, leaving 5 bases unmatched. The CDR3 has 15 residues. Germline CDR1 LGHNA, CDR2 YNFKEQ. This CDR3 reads CASSPRGGVNTEAFF. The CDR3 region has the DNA TGTGCCAGCAGCCCCAGGGGGGGGGTGAACACTGAAGCTTTCTTT.

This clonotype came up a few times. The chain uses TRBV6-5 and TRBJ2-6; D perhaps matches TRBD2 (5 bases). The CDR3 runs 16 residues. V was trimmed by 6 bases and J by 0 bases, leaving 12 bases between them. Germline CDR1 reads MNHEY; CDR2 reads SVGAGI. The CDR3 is CASRGFTSSGANVLTF. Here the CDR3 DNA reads TGTGCCAGCAGGGGATTTACTAGCTCTGGGGCCAACGTCCTGACTTTC.

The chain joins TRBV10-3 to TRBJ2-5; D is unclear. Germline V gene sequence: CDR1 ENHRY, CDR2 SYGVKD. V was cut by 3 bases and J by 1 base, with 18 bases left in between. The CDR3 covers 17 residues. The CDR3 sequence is CAISDLFRAHTQETQYF. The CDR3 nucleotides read TGTGCCATCAGTGATTTATTCCGAGCCCACACCCAAGAGACCCAGTACTTC.

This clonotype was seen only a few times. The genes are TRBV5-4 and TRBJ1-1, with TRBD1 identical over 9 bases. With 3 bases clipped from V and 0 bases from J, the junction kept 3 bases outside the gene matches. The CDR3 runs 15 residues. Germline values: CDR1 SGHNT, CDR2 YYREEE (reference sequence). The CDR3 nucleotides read TGTGCCAGCAGCTCGTGGGACAGGGTGAACACTGAAGCTTTCTTT. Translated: CASSSWDRVNTEAFF.

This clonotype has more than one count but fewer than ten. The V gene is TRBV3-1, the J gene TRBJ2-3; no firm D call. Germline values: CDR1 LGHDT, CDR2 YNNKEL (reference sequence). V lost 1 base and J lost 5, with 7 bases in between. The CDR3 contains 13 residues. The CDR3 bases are TGTGCCAGCAGCCAAGGTCCGCAAGATACGCAGTATTTT. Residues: CASSQGPQDTQYF.

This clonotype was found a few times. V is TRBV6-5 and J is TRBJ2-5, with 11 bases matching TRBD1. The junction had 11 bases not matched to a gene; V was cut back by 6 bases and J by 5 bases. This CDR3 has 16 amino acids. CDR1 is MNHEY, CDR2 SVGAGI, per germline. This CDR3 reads CASSDRDRGRRETQYF. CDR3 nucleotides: TGTGCCAGCAGCGACCGGGACAGGGGGAGGCGGGAGACCCAGTACTTC.

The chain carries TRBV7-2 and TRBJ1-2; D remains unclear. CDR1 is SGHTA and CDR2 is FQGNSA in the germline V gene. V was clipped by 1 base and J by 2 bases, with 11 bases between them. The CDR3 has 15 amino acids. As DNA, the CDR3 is TGTGCCAGCAGCTTAGTCTCCCCGCGGAACTATGGCTACACCTTC. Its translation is CASSLVSPRNYGYTF.

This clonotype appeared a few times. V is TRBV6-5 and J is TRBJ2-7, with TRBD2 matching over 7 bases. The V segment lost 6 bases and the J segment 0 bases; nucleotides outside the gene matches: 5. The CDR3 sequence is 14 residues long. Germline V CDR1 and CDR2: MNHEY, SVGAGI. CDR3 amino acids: CASSYSSGSYEQYF. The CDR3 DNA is TGTGCCAGCAGCTATTCTAGCGGCTCCTACGAGCAGTACTTC.

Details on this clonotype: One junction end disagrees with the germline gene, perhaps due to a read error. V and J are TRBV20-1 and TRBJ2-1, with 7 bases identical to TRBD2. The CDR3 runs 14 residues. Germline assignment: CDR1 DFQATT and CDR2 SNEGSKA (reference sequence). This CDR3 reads CSARGGVSDNEQFF. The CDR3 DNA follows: TGCAGTGCTCGTGGGGGGGTCTCCGACAATGAGCAGTTCTTC.

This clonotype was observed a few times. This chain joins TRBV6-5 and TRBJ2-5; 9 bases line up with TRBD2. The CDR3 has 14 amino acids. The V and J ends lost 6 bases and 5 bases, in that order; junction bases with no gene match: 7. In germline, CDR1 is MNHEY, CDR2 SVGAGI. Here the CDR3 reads CASSRGGASETQYF. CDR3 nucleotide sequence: TGTGCCAGCAGCCGCGGGGGGGCGAGTGAGACCCAGTACTTC.

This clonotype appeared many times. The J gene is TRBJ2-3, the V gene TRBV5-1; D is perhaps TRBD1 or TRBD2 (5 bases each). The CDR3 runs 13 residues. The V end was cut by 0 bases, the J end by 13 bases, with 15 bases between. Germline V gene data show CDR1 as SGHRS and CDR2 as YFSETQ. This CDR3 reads CASSLDPGPGKYF. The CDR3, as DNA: TGCGCCAGCAGCTTGGACCCGGGACCCGGGAAGTATTTT. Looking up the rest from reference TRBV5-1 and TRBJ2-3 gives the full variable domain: KAGVTQTPRYLIKTRGQQVTLSCSPISGHRSVSWYQQTPGQGLQFLFEYFSETQRNKGNFPGRFSGRQFSNSRSEMNVSTLELGDSALYLCASSLDPGPGKYFGPGTRLTVL.

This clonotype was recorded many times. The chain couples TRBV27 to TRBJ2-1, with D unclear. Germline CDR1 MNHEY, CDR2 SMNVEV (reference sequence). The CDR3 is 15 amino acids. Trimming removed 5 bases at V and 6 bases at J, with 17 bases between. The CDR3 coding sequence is TGTGCCAGCAGTCCTTGGCCTCCCCAGGCCAATGAGCAGTTCTTC. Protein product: CASSPWPPQANEQFF.

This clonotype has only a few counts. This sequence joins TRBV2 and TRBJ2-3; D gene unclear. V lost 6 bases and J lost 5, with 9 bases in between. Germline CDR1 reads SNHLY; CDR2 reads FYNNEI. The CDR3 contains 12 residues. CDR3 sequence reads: CASSPAQDTQYF. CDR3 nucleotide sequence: TGTGCCAGCAGCCCAGCACAAGATACGCAGTATTTT.

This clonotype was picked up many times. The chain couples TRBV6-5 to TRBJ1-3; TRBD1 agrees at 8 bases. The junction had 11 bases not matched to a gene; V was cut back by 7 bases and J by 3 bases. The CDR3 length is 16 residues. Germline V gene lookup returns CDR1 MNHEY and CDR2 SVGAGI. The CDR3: CASTRRPTGDGNTIYF. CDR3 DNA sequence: TGTGCCAGCACCAGACGCCCGACAGGGGATGGAAACACCATATATTTT.

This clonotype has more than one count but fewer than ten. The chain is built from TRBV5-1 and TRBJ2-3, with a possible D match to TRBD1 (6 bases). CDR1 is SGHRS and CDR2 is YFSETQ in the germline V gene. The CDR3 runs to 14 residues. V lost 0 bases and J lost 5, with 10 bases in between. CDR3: CASSLARDKDTQYF. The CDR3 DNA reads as TGCGCCAGCAGCTTGGCACGGGACAAAGATACGCAGTATTTT.

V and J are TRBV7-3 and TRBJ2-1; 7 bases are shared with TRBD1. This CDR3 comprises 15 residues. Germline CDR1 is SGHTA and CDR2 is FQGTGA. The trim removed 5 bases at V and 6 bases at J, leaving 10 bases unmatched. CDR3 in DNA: TGTGCCAGCAGCCAACGACAGGGTTGGGGCAATGAGCAGTTCTTC. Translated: CASSQRQGWGNEQFF.

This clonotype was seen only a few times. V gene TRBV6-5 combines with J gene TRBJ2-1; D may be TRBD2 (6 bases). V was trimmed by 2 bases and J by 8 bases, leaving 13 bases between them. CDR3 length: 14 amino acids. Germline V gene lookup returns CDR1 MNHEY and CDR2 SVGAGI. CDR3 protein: CASSYRLEADEQFF. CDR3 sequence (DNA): TGTGCCAGCAGTTACCGACTAGAGGCGGATGAGCAGTTCTTC.

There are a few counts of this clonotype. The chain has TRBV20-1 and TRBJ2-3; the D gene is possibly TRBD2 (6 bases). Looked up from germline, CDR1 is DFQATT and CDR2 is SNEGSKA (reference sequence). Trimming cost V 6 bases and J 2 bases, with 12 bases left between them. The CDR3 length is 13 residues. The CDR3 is CSAFGTPTDTQYF. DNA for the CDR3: TGCAGTGCGTTCGGGACTCCCACAGATACGCAGTATTTT.

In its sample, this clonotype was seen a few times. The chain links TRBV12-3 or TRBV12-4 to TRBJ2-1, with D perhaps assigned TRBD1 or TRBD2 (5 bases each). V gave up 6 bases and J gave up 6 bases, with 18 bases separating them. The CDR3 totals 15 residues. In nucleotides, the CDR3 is TGTGCCAGCAGACGAGGGGTTGACGGGGCCAATGAGCAGTTCTTC. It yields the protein CASRRGVDGANEQFF.

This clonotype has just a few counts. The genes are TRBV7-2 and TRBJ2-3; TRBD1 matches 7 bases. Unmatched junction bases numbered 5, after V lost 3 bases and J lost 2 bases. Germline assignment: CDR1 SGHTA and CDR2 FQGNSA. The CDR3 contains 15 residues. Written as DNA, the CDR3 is TGTGCCAGCAGCTTCCGGACAGGATCCACAGATACGCAGTATTTT. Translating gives CASSFRTGSTDTQYF.